This TCR beta chain derives from a study of blood T cell repertoires in COVID-19. Study-level information: Acute and convalescent COVID-19 specimens originated in the United States, Italy and Spain. Sample material is recorded as cDNA or gDNA derived from T cells, B-cell-depleted T cells, or PBMCs.

This CDR3 is 15 amino acids long. In germline, CDR1 is SGHDT, CDR2 YYEEEE. With 1 base removed from V and 5 bases from J, the gap between germline ends came to 12 bases. Authors' methods: It was from reference gene primer amplification that nucleated cell counts were estimated. TCRdb's table, derived via immunoSEQ multiplex PCR, lists solely in-frame clones and lacks some. V and J calls and clone size follow that table, whereas D and trimming were derived from the DNA. The table lists roughly 120,000 clones, about nine tenths of them singletons. What was sequenced was peripheral blood. The V call is TRBV5-6, the J call TRBJ1-4; D is possibly TRBD1 (5 bases). This clonotype was sampled from a woman in her forties or fifties with acute or convalescent COVID-19. The CDR3 region is CASSLIAGLNEKLFF. In DNA, the CDR3 is TGTGCCAGCAGCTTGATTGCAGGGTTAAATGAAAAACTGTTTTTT.